This T cell receptor beta chain derives from a study of cytomegalovirus exposure and HLA in healthy donors. Regarding the study as a whole: Generally TCR sequences proved uncommon, though certain public TCRs appeared in numerous donors.

This clone was observed a few times. Its antigen is unknown. The repertoire was sequenced with immunoSEQ multiplex PCR; TCRdb's copy has only in-frame clones and lacks some. The table lists about 260,000 clones, about nine tenths of them singletons, with roughly 3% in the top ten. V shed 1 base and J shed 5 bases, with 3 bases lying between them. The germline CDR1 and CDR2 sequences are LGHNA and YNFKEQ. This CDR3 contains 12 residues. The chain has TRBV4-2 and TRBJ2-1; D is ambiguous. The source material was PBMCs. The clonotype originates from a woman under 40 in good health and CMV-seronegative. The CDR3 nucleotides are TGTGCCAGCAGCCAAGGGAACAATGAGCAGTTCTTC. Protein product: CASSQGNNEQFF.